The clone carrying this T cell receptor beta chain was recorded a few times. The antigen is unknown. The data are from a study of T cells after yellow fever vaccination. The wider study: Libraries from low-cell-number fractions were prepared with the SMART-Seq v4 Ultra Low Input RNA kit. Findings of the study overall: FACS-sorted repertoires could harbor abundant contaminating bulk-population clonotypes. Post-booster repertoires again held most primary-vaccination clones (about 96% CD4, roughly 88% CD8). The appearance of a small share of clonotypes in both CD4 and CD8 compartments was observed.

This CDR3 has 15 residues. The germline gives CDR1 SGDLS, CDR2 YYNGEE. V was cut by 3 bases and J by 6 bases, with 18 bases left in between. A single record per CDR3 protein comes from TCRdb applying MiXCR to the 5' RACE reads. The sample includes nearly 300,000 distinct CDR3 sequences, roughly 9% of them seen just once. This TCR came from a man younger than 35 who received the YFV17D yellow fever vaccine. The V call is TRBV9, the J call TRBJ1-2, with no clear D. The sequencing here drew on CD4+ T cells sorted from PBMCs, taken 5 days after the yellow fever booster vaccination. This CDR3 reads CASSATSRGGNGYTF. The CDR3 nucleotides are TGTGCCAGCAGCGCAACCAGTCGGGGAGGGAATGGCTACACCTTC.